Listed below are T cell receptor beta chains from one sample, sequenced in a study of T cell changes during pregnancy in multiple sclerosis. The table came from immunoSEQ multiplex PCR; TCRdb's copy has only in-frame clones and leaves some out. Here the sample spans some 36,000 clones, 90% being singletons. This material consisted of CD4+ T cells from peripheral blood mononuclear cells, taken in the second trimester of pregnancy. These receptors all come from a female donor with multiple sclerosis, enrolled in a pregnancy study. Both conserved end residues are part of each CDR3. D genes are given only for firm matches. Where a row states a size, it is once, few, many or the class of an expanded clone; other rows omit it.

v_call: TRBV10-1
d_call: TRBD1
clone_size: .
cdr3_length: 14
j_call: TRBJ2-5
cdr3_aa: CASSAGTGEETQYF
cdr3_nt: TGCGCCAGCAGCGCAGGGACAGGGGAAGAGACCCAGTACTTC

v_call: TRBV7-2
d_call: TRBD2
clone_size: .
cdr3_length: 15
j_call: TRBJ2-1
cdr3_aa: CASSQAGTLRNEQFF
cdr3_nt: TGTGCCAGCAGCCAAGCGGGAACTTTGCGCAATGAGCAGTTCTTC

v_call: TRBV6-1
d_call: TRBD1
clone_size: .
cdr3_length: 14
j_call: TRBJ2-7
cdr3_aa: CASRSRDRFYEQYF
cdr3_nt: TGTGCCAGCAGGTCCCGGGACAGGTTCTACGAGCAGTACTTC

v_call: TRBV10-2
d_call: TRBD2
clone_size: .
cdr3_length: 13
j_call: TRBJ2-7
cdr3_aa: CASSREGYYEQYF
cdr3_nt: TGCGCCAGCTCGCGGGAGGGTTACTACGAGCAGTACTTC

v_call: TRBV7-2
d_call: .
clone_size: .
cdr3_length: 17
j_call: TRBJ1-1
cdr3_aa: CASSLVGTRTMNTEAFF
cdr3_nt: TGTGCCAGCAGCTTAGTTGGGACACGTACGATGAACACTGAAGCTTTCTTT

v_call: TRBV9
d_call: TRBD2
clone_size: .
cdr3_length: 18
j_call: TRBJ2-7
cdr3_aa: CASSASSGSGSISYEQYF
cdr3_nt: TGTGCCAGCAGCGCCTCTTCGGGTAGCGGGAGTATTTCCTACGAGCAGTACTTC

v_call: TRBV4-1
d_call: .
clone_size: .
cdr3_length: 16
j_call: TRBJ2-4
cdr3_aa: CASSQEKSIAKNIQYF
cdr3_nt: TGCGCCAGCAGCCAAGAAAAATCTATAGCCAAAAACATTCAGTACTTC

v_call: TRBV7-9
d_call: TRBD2
clone_size: .
cdr3_length: 17
j_call: TRBJ2-3
cdr3_aa: CASSLRLAGGPGDTQYF
cdr3_nt: TGTGCCAGCAGCTTGAGGCTAGCGGGAGGGCCGGGAGATACGCAGTATTTT

v_call: TRBV7-6
d_call: TRBD1
clone_size: .
cdr3_length: 14
j_call: TRBJ2-7
cdr3_aa: CASSQGTGNYEQYF
cdr3_nt: TGTGCCAGCAGCCAAGGGACAGGGAACTACGAGCAGTACTTC

v_call: TRBV7-6
d_call: TRBD2
clone_size: .
cdr3_length: 18
j_call: TRBJ2-1
cdr3_aa: CASSLDVSSGRQYNEQFF
cdr3_nt: TGTGCCAGCAGCTTAGATGTGTCTAGCGGGAGACAATACAATGAGCAGTTCTTC

v_call: TRBV5-6
d_call: .
clone_size: .
cdr3_length: 13
j_call: TRBJ2-7
cdr3_aa: CASSFTGYHEQYF
cdr3_nt: TGTGCCAGCAGCTTTACCGGGTACCACGAGCAGTACTTC

v_call: TRBV18
d_call: .
clone_size: .
cdr3_length: 14
j_call: TRBJ2-7
cdr3_aa: CASSPVNPSYEQYF
cdr3_nt: TGTGCCAGCTCACCAGTCAATCCCTCCTACGAGCAGTACTTC

v_call: TRBV27
d_call: .
clone_size: .
cdr3_length: 14
j_call: TRBJ1-3
cdr3_aa: CASSSPSSGNTIYF
cdr3_nt: TGTGCCAGCAGTTCGCCTAGCTCTGGAAACACCATATATTTT

v_call: TRBV6-5
d_call: TRBD2
clone_size: .
cdr3_length: 15
j_call: TRBJ2-3
cdr3_aa: CASSSGLAGTDTQYF
cdr3_nt: TGTGCCAGCAGTTCAGGACTAGCGGGAACAGATACGCAGTATTTT

v_call: TRBV5-1
d_call: .
clone_size: .
cdr3_length: 13
j_call: TRBJ2-7
cdr3_aa: CASSLLEVHEQYF
cdr3_nt: TGCGCCAGCAGCTTGTTGGAGGTCCACGAGCAGTACTTC

v_call: TRBV6-1
d_call: .
clone_size: .
cdr3_length: 14
j_call: TRBJ2-7
cdr3_aa: CASSMTTGFYEQYF
cdr3_nt: TGTGCCAGCAGTATGACCACAGGGTTCTACGAGCAGTACTTC

v_call: TRBV10-1
d_call: .
clone_size: few
cdr3_length: 15
j_call: TRBJ2-2
cdr3_aa: CASSDGTANTGELFF
cdr3_nt: TGCGCCAGCAGTGACGGAACAGCCAACACCGGGGAGCTGTTTTTT

v_call: TRBV6-5
d_call: .
clone_size: .
cdr3_length: 12
j_call: TRBJ1-2
cdr3_aa: CASRPGNYGYTF
cdr3_nt: TGTGCCAGCAGACCGGGGAACTATGGCTACACCTTC

v_call: TRBV7-2
d_call: TRBD2
clone_size: .
cdr3_length: 15
j_call: TRBJ2-7
cdr3_aa: CASSATSGGYYEQYF
cdr3_nt: TGTGCCAGCAGCGCTACTAGCGGGGGATATTACGAGCAGTACTTC

v_call: TRBV7-9
d_call: TRBD2
clone_size: .
cdr3_length: 12
j_call: TRBJ2-2
cdr3_aa: CGQRENTGELFF
cdr3_nt: TGTGGGCAGCGGGAGAACACCGGGGAGCTGTTTTTT

v_call: TRBV7-2
d_call: .
clone_size: .
cdr3_length: 12
j_call: TRBJ2-3
cdr3_aa: CASSFQGNTQYF
cdr3_nt: TGTGCCAGCAGCTTCCAGGGGAATACGCAGTATTTT

v_call: TRBV4-3
d_call: TRBD1
clone_size: .
cdr3_length: 16
j_call: TRBJ1-2
cdr3_aa: CASSQVYGQGIYGYTF
cdr3_nt: TGCGCCAGCAGCCAAGTGTATGGACAGGGGATTTATGGCTACACCTTC

v_call: TRBV9
d_call: .
clone_size: .
cdr3_length: 15
j_call: TRBJ1-4
cdr3_aa: CASSANGGYNEKLFF
cdr3_nt: TGTGCCAGCAGCGCCAATGGGGGGTATAATGAAAAACTGTTTTTT

v_call: TRBV6-5
d_call: .
clone_size: .
cdr3_length: 16
j_call: TRBJ1-2
cdr3_aa: CASSYGFGQGRAGYTF
cdr3_nt: TGTGCCAGCAGTTACGGGTTCGGTCAGGGCCGGGCTGGCTACACCTTC

v_call: TRBV9
d_call: .
clone_size: .
cdr3_length: 15
j_call: TRBJ1-1
cdr3_aa: CASTLTWGGNTEAFF
cdr3_nt: TGTGCCAGCACCCTCACCTGGGGAGGGAACACTGAAGCTTTCTTT

v_call: TRBV19
d_call: TRBD1
clone_size: .
cdr3_length: 15
j_call: TRBJ1-2
cdr3_aa: CASSNRRQGNYGYTF
cdr3_nt: TGTGCCAGTAGTAATCGGAGACAGGGAAACTATGGCTACACCTTC

v_call: TRBV25-1
d_call: .
clone_size: once
cdr3_length: 15
j_call: TRBJ2-1
cdr3_aa: CASSEKGVSYNEQFF
cdr3_nt: TGTGCCAGCAGTGAAAAGGGGGTTTCCTACAATGAGCAGTTCTTC

v_call: TRBV10-2
d_call: TRBD1
clone_size: .
cdr3_length: 16
j_call: TRBJ1-4
cdr3_aa: CASSYTQGQGREKLFF
cdr3_nt: TGCGCCAGCAGCTATACCCAAGGACAGGGACGTGAAAAACTGTTTTTT